These 4 T cell receptor beta chains were sequenced from one sample in a study of blood T cells in healthy people across ages. The authors ran a second PCR of about 7 to 11 cycles using a sample-barcoded 5' primer and a J-beta primer mix. One entry per CDR3 protein results from TCRdb running MiXCR on the 5' RACE reads. The table has over 1.5 million distinct CDR3 sequences, less than 50% seen once. The sample comprised blood. The receptors were gathered from a woman between 40 and 55 years old in good health.

Many counts were recorded for this clonotype. Mismatch with germline at one junction end may stem from a read error. The chain couples TRBV5-1 to TRBJ2-3; D possibly corresponds to TRBD2 (5 bases). The germline gives CDR1 SGHRS, CDR2 YFSETQ. The CDR3 has 14 amino acids. CDR3: CASSLDSSTDTQYF. The DNA for the CDR3 is TGTGCTAGCAGCTTAGACTCTAGCACAGATACGCAGTATTTT.

Turning to this clonotype: The CDR3 end shows no conserved phenylalanine or tryptophan, and so a read error is likely. The chain is built from TRBV29-1 and TRBJ2-5; D gene uncertain. Germline V gene data show CDR1 as SQVTM and CDR2 as ANQGSEA. This CDR3 has 16 amino acids. V lost 1 base to trimming and J lost 1 base, with 16 bases between them. In DNA form, the CDR3 reads TGCAGCGTTGAAGGTAGATACCGACAATTCCAAGAGACCCAGTACTAC. Protein product: CSVEGRYRQFQETQYY.

In its sample, this clonotype was seen a few times. The chain combines TRBV21-1 with TRBJ2-7; whether TRBD1, the table's D call, matches the DNA was not checked. TRBV21-1 is labeled a pseudogene. CDR3 size: 19 residues. CDR3 protein: CASSKLVYSEGQGTYEQYF. The CDR3 DNA reads TGTGCCAGCAGCAAATTAGTTTATAGTGAGGGACAGGGGACCTACGAGCAGTACTTC.

The chain joins TRBV20-1 to TRBJ1-5; 7 positions match TRBD1. The trim removed 3 bases at V and 5 bases at J, leaving 1 base unmatched. Germline V gives CDR1 DFQATT, CDR2 SNEGSKA (reference sequence). This CDR3 is 12 amino acids long. CDR3 protein: CSASTGDQPQHF. In DNA form, the CDR3 reads TGCAGTGCTAGCACAGGGGATCAGCCCCAGCATTTT.